This entry is about one T cell receptor (beta chain). Its target is not known. The data were obtained in a study of cytomegalovirus exposure and HLA in healthy donors. In the PCR, 60 Vbeta and 13 Jbeta primers were used. Libraries were prepared by immunoSEQ multiplex PCR; TCRdb keeps only in-frame clonotypes and omits some of them. This table has about 110,000 clones, approximately 82% appearing once. The length of the CDR3 is 17 residues. Trimming pared 0 bases from V and 4 bases from J, leaving 16 bases between. CDR1 is SGDLS, CDR2 YYNGEE, per germline. Notes on the study in general: The study recorded 160 or so TCR beta chains that were cytomegalovirus-associated. In a later analysis, DRB1 alleles had the most associated TCRs; HLA-C alleles the fewest. The productive fraction for most TCR beta V segments was about 87% or about 30% in an earlier analysis.

Sample: PBMCs. This sequence joins TRBV9 and TRBJ2-2; D might be TRBD2 (5 bases). The receptor comes from a man aged 25 to 40 in good health and CMV-seropositive. As DNA, the CDR3 is TGTGCCAGCAGCGTAGATACGGGGTGGTCGGGCACCGGGGAGCTGTTTTTT. Translating it yields CASSVDTGWSGTGELFF.